These 30 T cell receptor beta chains were all obtained from the same sample, sequenced in a study of T cells in Graves' hyperthyroidism and ophthalmopathy. TCR beta CDR3 regions were amplified from RNA. Primed by the HTBI set, a first-round RT-PCR was run on the TCR CDR3. Each CDR3 protein gets one entry after TCRdb re-called the multiplex PCR reads with MiXCR. The top ten hold about 19% of the sample, which has more than 300,000 distinct CDR3 sequences, more than 12% seen once. Sequencing was done on a sample of blood. These receptors originate from a woman aged 25 to 39 with Graves' ophthalmopathy.

Many counts were recorded for this clonotype. This chain joins TRBV7-8 and TRBJ1-5; D unresolved. This CDR3 spans 16 amino acids. Per the germline V gene, CDR1 is SGHVS and CDR2 is FQNEAQ. Trimming removed 0 bases from V and 0 bases from J, with 9 bases in between. CDR3 in amino acids: CASSLAGQLSNQPQHF. The CDR3 region has the DNA TGTGCCAGCAGCTTAGCGGGTCAGCTTAGCAATCAGCCCCAGCATTTT.

Ten or more counts support this clonotype. The J gene is TRBJ1-6, the V gene TRBV2; no clear D gene. With 1 base removed from V and 7 bases from J, the gap between germline ends came to 11 bases. The CDR3 runs to 15 residues. The V gene's germline CDR1 is SNHLY and CDR2 FYNNEI. The CDR3 nucleotides are TGTGCCAGCAGTGAAGTGGAGGGCCGAAATTCACCCCTCCACTTT. It yields the protein CASSEVEGRNSPLHF.

This clonotype has a count of ten or more. This rearrangement joins TRBV2 to TRBJ1-4; unclear D gene. Germline V gene sequence: CDR1 SNHLY, CDR2 FYNNEI. The CDR3 totals 12 residues. The V gene lost 10 bases and the J gene lost 3 bases, with 9 bases spanning the gap. The CDR3 protein is CATAWANEKLFF. The CDR3 coding sequence is TGTGCCACCGCTTGGGCTAATGAAAAACTGTTTTTT.

This clonotype appeared many times. The chain uses TRBV7-3 and TRBJ2-3; 11 nucleotides line up with TRBD2. Germline lookup yields CDR1 SGHTA and CDR2 FQGTGA. The CDR3 runs to 17 residues. Trimming took 3 bases from V and 2 from J; bases not matched to a gene: 7. Written as DNA, the CDR3 is TGTGCCAGCAGCTTGATTAGCGGGGGGGAAAACACAGATACGCAGTATTTT. Residues: CASSLISGGENTDTQYF.

The chain links TRBV3-1 to TRBJ2-3; 9 nucleotides align to TRBD2. The CDR3 runs 20 residues. Germline V gene lookup returns CDR1 LGHDT and CDR2 YNNKEL (reference sequence). Trimming cost V 4 bases and J 3 bases; bases outside gene matches: 20. CDR3 sequence: CASSPRLGLAHSLGTDTQYF. CDR3 sequence (DNA): TGTGCCAGCAGCCCGAGATTGGGACTAGCCCACTCCCTCGGGACAGATACGCAGTATTTT.

The V gene is TRBV6-1, the J gene TRBJ2-6, with a weak D call TRBD1 (6 bases). Germline V gene sequence: CDR1 MNHNS, CDR2 SASEGT. V lost 9 bases and J 1 base, leaving 16 bases between the germline ends. The CDR3 covers 16 residues. CDR3 coding DNA: TGTGCCAGAATCTCTCAGGGGTCTTCTGGGGCCAACGTCCTGACTTTC. Its translation is CARISQGSSGANVLTF.

This clonotype has at least ten counts. The rearrangement links TRBV5-1 to TRBJ2-1, with D possibly TRBD1 on 6 matching bases. This CDR3 is 14 amino acids long. The germline CDR1 and CDR2 sequences are SGHRS and YFSETQ. V lost 3 bases and J lost 0, with 7 bases in between. CDR3 DNA sequence: TGCGCCAGCAGCTCGGACAGCTCCTACAATGAGCAGTTCTTC. Amino acid sequence: CASSSDSSYNEQFF. The complete variable domain, with remaining parts taken from reference TRBV5-1 and TRBJ2-1, reads KAGVTQTPRYLIKTRGQQVTLSCSPISGHRSVSWYQQTPGQGLQFLFEYFSETQRNKGNFPGRFSGRQFSNSRSEMNVSTLELGDSALYLCASSSDSSYNEQFFGPGTRLTVL.

This clonotype was counted ten times or more. The V and J genes are TRBV27 and TRBJ1-5; 9 bases are a match to TRBD1. The germline gives CDR1 MNHEY, CDR2 SMNVEV (reference sequence). V dropped 5 bases and J dropped 1; count of bases not matched to a gene: 9. CDR3 length equals 17 residues. The CDR3 protein is CASSPGQGPWSNQPQHF. In nucleotides, the CDR3 is TGTGCCAGCAGTCCGGGACAGGGTCCTTGGAGCAATCAGCCCCAGCATTTT.

V gene TRBV19 combines with J gene TRBJ2-2; D is possibly TRBD2 (6 bases). Between the trimmed V and J ends, which lost 1 base and 9 bases, there was a span of 9 bases. CDR1 LNHDA and CDR2 SQIVND come from the germline V gene (reference sequence). The CDR3 extends over 13 amino acids. The chain's CDR3 is CASSIGRGRELFF. CDR3 coding DNA: TGTGCCAGTAGTATAGGGAGGGGACGGGAGCTGTTTTTT.

In this sample, this clonotype turned up many times. The CDR3 coding sequence is TGTGCCAGCAGCTTAAACACAATAAACACCGGGGAGCTGTTTTTT. Translated, it gives CASSLNTINTGELFF. This sequence joins TRBV7-2 and TRBJ2-2; no reliable D call. The germline V gene has CDR1 SGHTA and CDR2 FQGNSA. The CDR3 is made up of 15 amino acids. V lost 2 bases to trimming and J lost 2 bases, with 9 bases between them.

This clonotype was seen at least ten times. The chain recombines TRBV20-1 with TRBJ2-3, with 16 bases matching TRBD2. The CDR3 runs to 20 residues. Trimming took 1 base from V and 2 from J; bases not matched to a gene: 12. The germline V gene encodes CDR1 DFQATT and CDR2 SNEGSKA (reference sequence). This CDR3 reads CSARALYGTSGGDATDTQYF. CDR3 nucleotide sequence: TGCAGTGCTAGAGCCTTATACGGGACTAGCGGGGGGGACGCCACAGATACGCAGTATTTT.

As to this clonotype: A read error is possible here, since a much larger clone lies one base away. V and J are TRBV6-5 and TRBJ1-2; 9 positions agree with TRBD1. The CDR3 has 13 residues. Per germline, CDR1 MNHEY and CDR2 SVGAGI. V was clipped by 5 bases and J by 12 bases; unmatched bases: 10. CDR3 residues: CASSTGTGIGHTF. The CDR3, as DNA: TGTGCCAGCAGTACCGGGACAGGGATCGGCCACACCTTC.

This clonotype was counted at least ten times. The gene calls are TRBV20-1 and TRBJ2-5; D tentatively fits TRBD1 or TRBD2 (5 bases each). Germline CDR1 DFQATT, CDR2 SNEGSKA (reference sequence). The CDR3 consists of 15 residues. With 6 bases removed from V and 0 bases from J, the gap between germline ends came to 17 bases. The CDR3 reads CSASPMGTNQETQYF. The DNA for the CDR3 is TGCAGTGCCTCCCCAATGGGGACCAACCAAGAGACCCAGTACTTC.

In this sample, this clonotype turned up many times. The chain combines TRBV30 with TRBJ1-1; 7 bases align to TRBD1. The CDR3 extends over 13 amino acids. The V segment lost 2 bases and the J segment 3 bases; nucleotides outside the gene matches: 3. The V gene's germline CDR1 is GTSNPN and CDR2 SVGIG (reference sequence). CDR3 DNA sequence: TGTGCCTGGAGTCCCACAGGGGACACTGAAGCTTTCTTT. This codes for CAWSPTGDTEAFF.

This clonotype was found many times. V gene TRBV28 combines with J gene TRBJ2-3; D uncertain. There are 13 residues in the CDR3. Trimming cost V 2 bases and J 4 bases, with 7 bases left between them. Germline CDR1 and CDR2: MDHEN and SYDVKM. The CDR3 is CASSLGFADTQYF. Written as DNA, the CDR3 is TGTGCCAGCAGTTTAGGATTTGCAGATACGCAGTATTTT.

In this sample, this clonotype turned up many times. The rearrangement joins TRBV20-1 to TRBJ2-7; 8 bases are shared with TRBD1. The CDR3 runs to 14 residues. V shed 7 bases and J 6 bases; nucleotides not matched to a gene: 14. The germline V gene encodes CDR1 DFQATT and CDR2 SNEGSKA (reference sequence). The CDR3 DNA is TGCAGTGTGGACAGGGAGCCTCGCAATCTCGAGCAGTACTTC. Residues: CSVDREPRNLEQYF.

This clonotype has a handful of counts. This rearrangement joins TRBV5-8 to TRBJ2-5; D gene uncertain. Germline assignment: CDR1 SGHTS and CDR2 YDEGEE. The length of the CDR3 is 15 residues. Trimming cost V 4 bases and J 5 bases, with 18 bases left between them. This chain's CDR3 is CASSPPTGRWETQYF. Written as DNA, the CDR3 is TGTGCCAGCAGCCCCCCTACCGGTCGATGGGAGACCCAGTACTTC.

At least ten counts were recorded for this clonotype. The V call is TRBV20-1, the J call TRBJ2-3, with a tentative D call TRBD2 (6 bases). V lost 6 bases and J 3 bases, leaving 19 bases between the germline ends. The germline V gene encodes CDR1 DFQATT and CDR2 SNEGSKA (reference sequence). The CDR3 covers 15 residues. CDR3 region: CSAPGHSLATDTQYF. CDR3 nucleotides: TGCAGTGCCCCCGGACACAGCCTAGCGACAGATACGCAGTATTTT.

Many counts were recorded for this clonotype. The chain carries TRBV7-9 and TRBJ2-7; D not certain. The CDR3 spans 16 residues. Trimming stripped 3 bases from V and 0 bases from J, with 15 bases between. Germline assignment: CDR1 SEHNR and CDR2 FQNEAQ (reference sequence). The CDR3 sequence: CASSLKSGAGSYEQYF. Written as DNA, the CDR3 is TGTGCCAGCAGCTTGAAGTCCGGCGCAGGCTCCTACGAGCAGTACTTC.

This clonotype was seen ten or more times. The V gene is TRBV20-1, the J gene TRBJ2-1, with 9 bases identical to TRBD1. The CDR3 has 14 residues. Germline V CDR1 and CDR2: DFQATT, SNEGSKA (reference sequence). The V gene end was trimmed by 3 bases and the J gene end by 5 bases; junction bases not matched to a gene: 5. The CDR3 region has the DNA TGCAGTGCTAGGGACGGGACAGGGAACAATGAGCAGTTCTTC. Protein sequence: CSARDGTGNNEQFF.

This clonotype appeared many times. The genes are TRBV9 and TRBJ1-1; the D gene is possibly TRBD1 (6 bases). CDR1 and CDR2 (germline): SGDLS, YYNGEE. This CDR3 comprises 15 residues. Trimming removed 3 bases from V and 1 base from J, with 13 bases in between. CDR3 DNA sequence: TGTGCCAGCAGCGCAGGACAGAACCGGAACACTGAAGCTTTCTTT. Protein: CASSAGQNRNTEAFF.

This clonotype occurred a few times. The chain recombines TRBV6-1 with TRBJ2-7; D is possibly TRBD2 (6 bases). The CDR3 length is 15 residues. The germline CDR1 and CDR2 sequences are MNHNS and SASEGT. The V and J ends lost 6 bases and 3 bases respectively, with 18 bases between them. Here the CDR3 reads CASSASGAWLYEQYF. DNA for the CDR3: TGTGCCAGCAGCGCCTCGGGAGCCTGGCTCTACGAGCAGTACTTC.

The chain recombines TRBV19 with TRBJ2-7, with D possibly TRBD1 on 5 matching bases. The J call is uncertain, as TRBJ2-1 better fits the DNA end. Germline V gene data show CDR1 as LNHDA and CDR2 as SQIVND (reference sequence). CDR3 length: 12 residues. This CDR3 reads CASMKGINEQFF. The CDR3 DNA reads as TGTGCCAGTATGAAGGGGATCAACGAGCAGTTCTTC.

This clonotype was observed at least ten times. The rearrangement joins TRBV2 to TRBJ2-1; D not resolved. V was pared by 4 bases and J by 5 bases, with 9 bases between. Germline CDR1 SNHLY, CDR2 FYNNEI. The CDR3 has 13 residues. CDR3 DNA sequence: TGTGCCAGCAGTGGAAACCGGGACAATGAGCAGTTCTTC. This gives the protein CASSGNRDNEQFF.

This clonotype was counted at least ten times. The chain recombines TRBV6-1 with TRBJ2-2, with 10 bases identical to TRBD1. The V gene end was trimmed by 6 bases and the J gene end by 7 bases; junction bases not matched to a gene: 8. This CDR3 is 15 amino acids long. Germline V gene lookup returns CDR1 MNHNS and CDR2 SASEGT. CDR3 nucleotide sequence: TGTGCCAGCAGGGGACAGGGGCGATTTTACGGGGAGCTGTTTTTT. Encoded protein: CASRGQGRFYGELFF.

This clonotype was detected ten times or more. The chain employs TRBV29-1 and TRBJ1-1; 8 bases are shared with TRBD1. The length of the CDR3 is 14 residues. Germline V lookup: CDR1 SQVTM, CDR2 ANQGSEA. The J segment lost 4 bases and the V segment lost 7 bases, leaving 11 bases of the junction unmatched. The CDR3 DNA is TGCAGCGCCGAGAGGACAGGGAGGGTCACTGAAGCTTTCTTT. Its translation is CSAERTGRVTEAFF.

The chain is built from TRBV27 and TRBJ1-4, with D tentatively TRBD1 (6 bases). This CDR3 spans 12 amino acids. V lost 3 bases, J lost 11 bases, and 10 bases lay in between. Germline V CDR1 and CDR2: MNHEY, SMNVEV (reference sequence). CDR3 loop: CASSLRGQKLFF. CDR3 coding DNA: TGTGCCAGCAGTTTGCGAGGACAGAAACTGTTTTTT.

This clonotype came up many times. V is TRBV30 and J is TRBJ2-7, with D tentatively TRBD1 (8 bases). The CDR3 totals 13 residues. From germline, CDR1 is GTSNPN and CDR2 SVGIG (reference sequence). The V and J ends lost 2 bases and 4 bases respectively, with 12 bases between them. In DNA, the CDR3 is TGTGCCTGGAGTCCACAGGGGGGGTACGAGCAGTACTTC. Its protein product is CAWSPQGGYEQYF. Looking up the rest from reference TRBV30 and TRBJ2-7 gives the full variable domain: SQTIHQWPATLVQPVGSPLSLECTVEGTSNPNLYWYRQAAGRGLQLLFYSVGIGQISSEVPQNLSASRPQDRQFILSSKKLLLSDSGFYLCAWSPQGGYEQYFGPGTRLTVT.

Worth noting for this clonotype: One end of the junction is discordant with germline, which a read error may explain. The rearrangement uses TRBV19 and TRBJ1-2; 7 bases are shared with TRBD1. The CDR3 covers 14 residues. In germline, CDR1 is LNHDA, CDR2 SQIVND (reference sequence). The CDR3 is CASSGQILAYGCTF. CDR3 in DNA: TGTGCCAGTTCGGGACAGATTCTTGCCTATGGCTGCACCTTC.

This clonotype has at least ten counts. This rearrangement joins TRBV12-3 or TRBV12-4 to TRBJ1-1; TRBD1 aligns across 8 bases. The CDR3 extends over 16 amino acids. Losses at the gene ends were 1 base for V and 1 base for J; bases not matched to a gene: 5. The CDR3 DNA reads TGTGCCAGCAGTTTAGGGACAGGGTCTTGGAACACTGAAGCTTTCTTT. Amino acids: CASSLGTGSWNTEAFF.